Listed below are T cell receptor beta chains from one sample, sequenced in a study of vaccination and CD4 T cells after COVID-19. These TCRs' antigens remain unknown. TCRdb reprocessed the PCR reads via MiXCR and lists one record per CDR3 protein. Of 9,500 or so distinct CDR3 sequences in the sample, around 30% are singletons; the top ten hold over 10%. Material: CD4+ T cells from blood, cultured in vitro. These receptors were taken from a human donor in good health. Both conserved end residues are part of each CDR3. A D gene is named only where the DNA matches it firmly. Clone size is given for some rows only: seen once, a few or many times, or a class if the clone is expanded.

V gene	D gene	J gene	clone size	CDR3 length	CDR3 DNA	CDR3 protein
TRBV20-1	TRBD1	TRBJ1-5	-	16	TGCAGTGCTAGAGTGCAGGGGGTTTATAGCAATCAGCCCCAGCATTTT	CSARVQGVYSNQPQHF
TRBV11-1	-	TRBJ2-5	medium-sized	14	TGTGCCAGCAGCCCTCACAGCGACCCTGGGACCCAGTACTTC	CASSPHSDPGTQYF
TRBV12-3/TRBV12-4	TRBD1	TRBJ2-7	-	14	TGTGCCAGCAGTTACCGGGACAGATCCTACGAGCAGTACTTC	CASSYRDRSYEQYF
TRBV2	-	TRBJ1-5	few	14	TGTGCCAGCAGTTCCACCGGGTCCGGGCAGCCCCAGCATTTT	CASSSTGSGQPQHF
TRBV28	TRBD2	TRBJ2-5	-	18	TGTGCCAGCAGTTTGTCGAGCGGGAGAGTGGGGTACCAAGAGACCCAGTACTTC	CASSLSSGRVGYQETQYF
TRBV12-3/TRBV12-4	-	TRBJ2-7	-	12	TGTGCCAGCAGTTTAAGGACCTACGAGCAGTACTTC	CASSLRTYEQYF
TRBV7-2	TRBD2	TRBJ2-1	once	19	TGTGCCAGCAGCTTAGTGCCCTTAGGACTGCTAGCGGGAGAGGATGAGCAGTTCTTC	CASSLVPLGLLAGEDEQFF
TRBV12-3/TRBV12-4	-	TRBJ1-1	-	13	TGTGCCAGCAGTTTTTCAGGGGCTCCCGAAGCTTTCTTT	CASSFSGAPEAFF
TRBV6-5	TRBD2	TRBJ2-3	few	18	TGTGCCAGCAGTTCCGTTATAGGACTAGCGGGAGGGCGGGATACGCAGTATTTT	CASSSVIGLAGGRDTQYF
TRBV7-2	-	TRBJ2-5	-	15	TGTGCCAGCAGCTTTGGTCCGCCCCGAGGGGAGACCCAGTACTTC	CASSFGPPRGETQYF